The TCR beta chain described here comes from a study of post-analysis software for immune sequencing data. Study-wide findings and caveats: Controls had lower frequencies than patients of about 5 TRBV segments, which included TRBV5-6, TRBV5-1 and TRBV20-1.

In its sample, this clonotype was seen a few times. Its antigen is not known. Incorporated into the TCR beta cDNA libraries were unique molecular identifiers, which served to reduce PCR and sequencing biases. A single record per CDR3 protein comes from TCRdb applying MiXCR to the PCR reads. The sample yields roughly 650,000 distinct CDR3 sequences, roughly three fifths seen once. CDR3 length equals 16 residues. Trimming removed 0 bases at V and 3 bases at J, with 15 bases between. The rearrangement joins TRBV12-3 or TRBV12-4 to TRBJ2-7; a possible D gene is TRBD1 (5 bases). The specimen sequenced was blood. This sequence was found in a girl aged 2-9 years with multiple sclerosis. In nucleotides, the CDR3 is TGTGCCAGCAGTTTAGCGCCCCAGGGTCACCACTACGAGCAGTACTTC. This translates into CASSLAPQGHHYEQYF.